What follows are 14 T cell receptor beta chains derived from one specimen sequenced in a study of blood T cell repertoires in COVID-19 (dated by TCRdb to the early 2020s). The library was built by means of the immunoSEQ multiplex PCR assay. TCRdb's version of the immuneACCESS table is confined to in-frame rearrangements and falls short of the full clone set. An unresolved V gene accounts for under half of the shortfall where checked; the remainder is of unknown origin. For this sample the table gives some 180,000 clones, of which more than 80% were detected only once. The ten largest account for under 8% of the sample. Material: PBMCs or T cells enriched from blood (not recorded which). The source of these receptors is a man aged 40-55 years who had recovered from COVID-19.

The chain joins TRBV4-1 to TRBJ1-5; TRBD1 matches at 9 bases. Germline V gives CDR1 MGHRA, CDR2 YSYEKL. V lost 1 base to trimming and J lost 0 bases; unmatched junction nucleotides: 10. CDR3 length: 19 residues. The CDR3 DNA reads TGCGCCAGCAGCCAAGTGGGACAGGGAATACCATATAGCAATCAGCCCCAGCATTTT. Encoded protein: CASSQVGQGIPYSNQPQHF.

The rearrangement links TRBV28 to TRBJ2-7; TRBD2 matches at 8 bases. V lost 10 bases to trimming and J lost 4 bases; unmatched junction nucleotides: 12. The germline V gene has CDR1 MDHEN and CDR2 SYDVKM. The CDR3 spans 14 residues. DNA for the CDR3: TGTGCCACCACGGGAGGGACGGACAGATACGAGCAGTACTTC. Protein sequence: CATTGGTDRYEQYF.

The chain employs TRBV30 and TRBJ1-3; 11 bases are shared with TRBD1. The CDR3 has 16 residues. CDR1 and CDR2 (germline): GTSNPN, SVGIG (reference sequence). The V gene end was trimmed by 3 bases and the J gene end by 1 base; junction bases not matched to a gene: 5. CDR3 in amino acids: CAWSLGTGGSGNTIYF. The DNA of the CDR3 is TGTGCCTGGAGCCTTGGGACAGGGGGGTCTGGAAACACCATATATTTT.

This sequence joins TRBV5-1 and TRBJ1-2; D call uncertain. Germline CDR1 and CDR2: SGHRS and YFSETQ. V dropped 4 bases and J dropped 3 bases, with 16 bases sitting between them. The CDR3 is made up of 15 amino acids. The CDR3 nucleotides are TGCGCCAGCAGCCCCAGGCCTTCGAGGGACTATGGCTACACCTTC. Translating gives CASSPRPSRDYGYTF.

This chain connects TRBV25-1 to TRBJ1-4, with D uncertain. Germline loops: CDR1 MGHDK, CDR2 SYGVNS. Trimming took off 2 bases at V and 5 bases at J, with 15 bases between the two ends. This CDR3 region has 16 residues. The CDR3: CASSERLGDGNEKLFF. Written as DNA, the CDR3 is TGTGCCAGCAGTGAAAGGCTCGGGGATGGGAATGAAAAACTGTTTTTT.

The chain joins TRBV2 to TRBJ1-2; no definite D call. V was clipped by 8 bases and J by 6 bases, with 16 bases between them. This CDR3 spans 13 amino acids. CDR1 is SNHLY, CDR2 FYNNEI, per germline. The CDR3 DNA follows: TGTGCCAGCGCCGGGAGGCAGGTGGATGGCTACACCTTC. As protein: CASAGRQVDGYTF.

Only one count was recorded for this clone. This chain uses TRBV6-1 with TRBJ2-6; D perhaps matches TRBD2 (6 bases). V dropped 3 bases and J dropped 4 bases, with 13 bases sitting between them. Germline assignment: CDR1 MNHNS and CDR2 SASEGT. CDR3 length: 16 residues. This CDR3 reads CASSDRVRGGANVLTF. In nucleotides, the CDR3 is TGTGCCAGCAGTGATCGGGTGCGGGGAGGGGCCAACGTCCTGACTTTC.

A single count supports this clone. This chain joins TRBV11-2 and TRBJ1-1; D is undetermined. The CDR3 spans 13 residues. The germline gives CDR1 SGHAT, CDR2 FQNNGV. The germline V and J ends were trimmed by 8 bases and 1 base, with 11 bases remaining between them. CDR3 DNA sequence: TGTGCCAGCCTATACGAAACGAACACTGAAGCTTTCTTT. Protein product: CASLYETNTEAFF.

The chain uses TRBV28 and TRBJ1-4; a weak D match, TRBD1 (5 bases). This CDR3 is built from 15 residues. Trimming left V 3 bases short and J 0 bases short, with 8 bases between. Germline loops: CDR1 MDHEN, CDR2 SYDVKM. The CDR3 nucleotides read TGTGCCAGCAGTTTTGTAGGGGCAACTAATGAAAAACTGTTTTTT. This gives the protein CASSFVGATNEKLFF.

V and J are TRBV3-1 (or the pseudogene TRBV3-2) and TRBJ1-1, with D perhaps matching TRBD1 (5 bases). CDR3 length: 14 amino acids. The germline V gene encodes CDR1 LGHDT and CDR2 YNNKEL (reference sequence). The ends were cut back, 4 bases at V and 3 bases at J, with 12 bases in the middle. In DNA, the CDR3 is TGTGCCAGCAGCCCCCTGGGGGGGTACACTGAAGCTTTCTTT. Translating it yields CASSPLGGYTEAFF.

The chain joins TRBV14 to TRBJ1-6; possible D gene TRBD1, 5 bases. The CDR3 loop spans 16 amino acids. CDR1 and CDR2 from the germline V gene are SGHDN and FVKESK. V lost 3 bases and J 10 bases, leaving 19 bases between the germline ends. The CDR3 here is CASSHLGPERGSPLHF. For the CDR3, the DNA is TGTGCCAGCAGCCACCTGGGGCCCGAAAGGGGATCACCCCTCCACTTT.

V and J are TRBV29-1 and TRBJ1-1, with a weak D call TRBD1 (6 bases). The germline CDR1 and CDR2 sequences are SQVTM and ANQGSEA. Between the trimmed V and J ends, which lost 6 bases and 5 bases, there was a span of 13 bases. This CDR3 comprises 12 residues. CDR3 sequence reads: CSVTGFGTEAFF. CDR3 DNA sequence: TGCAGCGTCACAGGGTTCGGGACTGAAGCTTTCTTT. The variable domain in full, with the rest retrieved from reference TRBV29-1 and TRBJ1-1, is SAVISQKPSRDICQRGTSLTIQCQVDSQVTMMFWYRQQPGQSLTLIATANQGSEATYESGFVIDKFPISRPNLTFSTLTVSNMSPEDSSIYLCSVTGFGTEAFFGQGTRLTVV.

The rearrangement uses TRBV9 and TRBJ1-2, with TRBD1 as a possible D gene (6 bases). CDR3 length: 14 residues. Germline CDR1 is SGDLS and CDR2 is YYNGEE. V was clipped by 3 bases and J by 7 bases, with 16 bases between them. The CDR3 bases are TGTGCCAGCAGCGCGACAGGATATCAGCTTGGCTACACCTTC. Protein product: CASSATGYQLGYTF. The full variable domain, completed using reference TRBV9 and TRBJ1-2, is DSGVTQTPKHLITATGQRVTLRCSPRSGDLSVYWYQQSLDQGLQFLIQYYNGEERAKGNILERFSAQQFPDLHSELNLSSLELGDSALYFCASSATGYQLGYTFGSGTRLTVV.

V usage is TRBV27 and J usage is TRBJ1-1; D unclear. Trimming removed 3 bases from V and 5 bases from J, with 16 bases in between. The CDR3 is 15 amino acids. In germline, CDR1 is MNHEY, CDR2 SMNVEV (reference sequence). In nucleotides, the CDR3 is TGTGCCAGCAGTTTCTCAGGTTCGGGAGATACTGAAGCTTTCTTT. Translating gives CASSFSGSGDTEAFF.